This TCR beta chain was recorded in a study of blood T cell repertoires in COVID-19. Study context: Both acute and convalescent COVID-19 samples were obtained from the United States, Italy and Spain.

V was pared by 5 bases and J by 3 bases, with 4 bases of the junction left unmatched. This CDR3 contains 14 residues. Germline CDR1 and CDR2: SGHDT and YYEEEE. Original methodology: Reference gene primer amplification in the assay estimated nucleated cell counts. The repertoire was sequenced with immunoSEQ multiplex PCR; TCRdb's copy has only in-frame clones and lacks some. From that table come the V and J calls and clone size; the DNA was used to work out D and trimming. The table records 260,000 or so clones, roughly 82% of them present only once. The source material was peripheral blood. The V call is TRBV5-6, the J call TRBJ1-4, with 7 bases lining up with TRBD1. The clonotype comes from a woman aged 70-85 years with acute or convalescent COVID-19. The CDR3 nucleotides are TGTGCCAGCAGGAGACAGGGACCTAATGAAAAACTGTTTTTT. Its translation: CASRRQGPNEKLFF.